The entry below describes one TCR beta chain. Its cognate antigen is unknown. This CDR3 has 15 amino acids. V dropped 2 bases and J dropped 0 bases, with 8 bases sitting between them. Germline values: CDR1 SGHVS, CDR2 FNYEAQ. Data came from immunoSEQ multiplex PCR; TCRdb stores just in-frame clones and leaves some out. Of roughly 1,500,000 clones listed, 95% to 99% were seen once; the top ten hold roughly 0.4%. This sample stems from a study of shared clonotypes between healthy human individuals. Study-wide findings and caveats: Estimated clonotype richness was generally higher in naive than memory subsets. Depth of sequencing was expected to influence donor clonotype sharing.

The split of CD4+ cells yielded CD45RA+ naive and CD45RA-negative memory subsets. This chain connects TRBV7-6 to TRBJ1-3; D gene ambiguous. The sequence came from a man aged 30 to 45 in good health. Sequencing input: naive CD4+ T cells sorted from blood. Subset of the sample: CD45RA+ positively selected. The CDR3 coding sequence is TGTGCCAGCAGCTTACCTTGGCACTCTGGAAACACCATATATTTT. This translates into CASSLPWHSGNTIYF.